This passage covers 7 T cell receptor beta chains from one sample sequenced in a study of metastatic and nonmetastatic thyroid tumors. Each patient came to thyroid surgery without any prior treatment (of any kind). TCRdb reassembled clones from the PCR reads with MiXCR. The profile covers some 45,000 clones, with about 12% appearing a single time and around 9% taken by the ten largest. Source material: blood. The origin of the receptors is a male donor with papillary thyroid cancer or a benign thyroid nodule (not recorded which). Some clones in this sample may be carry-over from other donors' samples.

This clone has ten or more counts. The V and J genes are TRBV5-1 and TRBJ2-3; 7 bases fit TRBD2. CDR3 size: 15 residues. Germline values: CDR1 SGHRS, CDR2 YFSETQ. The V segment lost 0 bases and the J segment 1 base; nucleotides outside the gene matches: 2. CDR3 sequence reads: CASSLDGLGTDTQYF. The CDR3 DNA reads as TGCGCCAGCAGCTTGGACGGACTAGGCACAGATACGCAGTATTTT.

Remarks on this clone: It may be a read error: a sequence one base away is much more abundant. The V and J genes are TRBV30 and TRBJ2-1; tentatively, D is TRBD2 (5 bases). The V end was cut by 0 bases, the J end by 8 bases, with 17 bases between. Germline CDR1 and CDR2: GTSNPN and SVGIG (reference sequence). The CDR3 consists of 15 residues. CDR3 DNA: TGTGCCTGGAGTGTATCCCTCACAGAGAGGGATGAGCAGTTCTTC. Amino acids: CAWSVSLTERDEQFF.

Concerning this clone: A clone one base away is much larger, so this may be a read error. CDR3 sequence (DNA): TGTGCCAGCAGCTTAATAGTCGAGGGCCAGCTCTTC. As protein: CASSLIVEGQLF. This sequence joins TRBV7-9 and TRBJ2-1, with D perhaps matching TRBD2 (5 bases). Per the germline V gene, CDR1 is SEHNR and CDR2 is FQNEAQ (reference sequence). This CDR3 has 12 amino acids. The full variable domain, in which reference TRBV7-9 and TRBJ2-1 provide the parts outside the CDR3, is DTGVSQNPRHKITKRGQNVTFRCDPISEHNRLYWYRQTLGQGPEFLTYFQNEAQLEKSRLLSDRFSAERPKGSFSTLEIQRTEQGDSAMYLCASSLIVEGQLFGPGTRLTVL.

This clone is medium-sized (0.01 to 0.1%) within its sample. The chain couples TRBV6-4 to TRBJ2-2, with 9 bases that match TRBD2. The CDR3 length is 15 residues. The germline gives CDR1 MRHNA, CDR2 SNTAGT. V lost 3 bases to trimming and J lost 4 bases; unmatched junction nucleotides: 3. The CDR3 loop reads CASSEHSGSTGELFF. CDR3 DNA sequence: TGTGCCAGCAGTGAGCATAGCGGGAGCACCGGGGAGCTGTTTTTT.

This clone was detected ten times or more. The V gene is TRBV29-1, the J gene TRBJ1-1; tentatively, D is TRBD1 (5 bases). There are 12 residues in the CDR3. Germline-derived CDR1 and CDR2 are SQVTM and ANQGSEA. V dropped 1 base and J dropped 5 bases, with 8 bases sitting between them. The CDR3, as DNA: TGCAGCGTTGAAGTGTGGGGGACTGAAGCTTTCTTT. Its protein is CSVEVWGTEAFF.

Many counts were recorded for this clone. This sequence joins TRBV20-1 and TRBJ2-7; 16 bases are shared with TRBD2. The CDR3 is 18 residues long. The germline gives CDR1 DFQATT, CDR2 SNEGSKA (reference sequence). Trimming removed 5 bases from V and 4 bases from J; junction bases left unmatched: 14. The CDR3 nucleotides read TGCAGTGCTTTTTCCGGGACTAGCGGGAGGGCCGGTTTATACGAGCAGTACTTC. Translation gives CSAFSGTSGRAGLYEQYF.

This clone was observed many times. The J gene is TRBJ1-4, the V gene TRBV27; D not certain. There are 13 residues in the CDR3. Per the germline V gene, CDR1 is MNHEY and CDR2 is SMNVEV (reference sequence). Trimming pared 2 bases from V and 5 bases from J, leaving 6 bases between. CDR3 loop: CASSLRQNEKLFF. CDR3 sequence (DNA): TGTGCCAGCAGTTTACGGCAGAATGAAAAACTGTTTTTT. Together with reference TRBV27 and TRBJ1-4, the CDR3 gives the full variable domain: EAQVTQNPRYLITVTGKKLTVTCSQNMNHEYMSWYRQDPGLGLRQIYYSMNVEVTDKGDVPEGYKVSRKEKRNFPLILESPSPNQTSLYFCASSLRQNEKLFFGSGTQLSVL.